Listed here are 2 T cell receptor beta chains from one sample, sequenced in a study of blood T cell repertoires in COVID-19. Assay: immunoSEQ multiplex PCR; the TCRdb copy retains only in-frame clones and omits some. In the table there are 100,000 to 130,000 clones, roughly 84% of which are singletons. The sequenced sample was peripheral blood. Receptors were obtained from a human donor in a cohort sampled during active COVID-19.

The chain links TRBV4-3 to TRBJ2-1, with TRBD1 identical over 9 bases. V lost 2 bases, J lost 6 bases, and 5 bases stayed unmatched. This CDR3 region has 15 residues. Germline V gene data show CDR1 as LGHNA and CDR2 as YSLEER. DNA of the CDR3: TGCGCCAGCAGCCAAACCGGGACAGGGATCAATGAGCAGTTCTTC. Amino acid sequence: CASSQTGTGINEQFF.

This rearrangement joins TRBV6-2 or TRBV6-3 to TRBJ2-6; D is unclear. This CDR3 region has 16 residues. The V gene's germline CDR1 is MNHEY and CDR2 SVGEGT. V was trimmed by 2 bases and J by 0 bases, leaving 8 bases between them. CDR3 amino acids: CASSYAGSSGANVLTF. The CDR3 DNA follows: TGTGCCAGCAGTTACGCAGGTTCCTCTGGGGCCAACGTCCTGACTTTC.